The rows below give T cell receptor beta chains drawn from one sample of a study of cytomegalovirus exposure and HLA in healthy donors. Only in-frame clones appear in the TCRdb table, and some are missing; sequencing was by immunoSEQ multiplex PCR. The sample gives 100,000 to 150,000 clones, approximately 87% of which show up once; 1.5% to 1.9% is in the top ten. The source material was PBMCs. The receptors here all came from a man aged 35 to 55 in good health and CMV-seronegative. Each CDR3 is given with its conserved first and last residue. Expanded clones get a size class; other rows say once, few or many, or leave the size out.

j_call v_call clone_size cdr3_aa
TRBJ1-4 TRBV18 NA CASSPGGAGEKLFF
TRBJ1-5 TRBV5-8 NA CASSFLGGEGAQPQHF
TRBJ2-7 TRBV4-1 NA CASSQASDYEQYF
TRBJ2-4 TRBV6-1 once CASSEPRLSKNIQYF
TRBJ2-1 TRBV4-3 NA CASSQDRLAGGLEQFF
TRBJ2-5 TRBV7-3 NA CASSIGTSGETQYF
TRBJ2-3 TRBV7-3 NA CASSLVAGASTDTQYF
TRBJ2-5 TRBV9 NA CASSASMGGEETQYF
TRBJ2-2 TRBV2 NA CASSSGGMTGELFF
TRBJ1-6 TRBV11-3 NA CASSLQGLENSPLHF
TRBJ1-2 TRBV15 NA CATSGGQGPFEGYTF
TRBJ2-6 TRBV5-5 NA CASSPQGAGGANVLTF
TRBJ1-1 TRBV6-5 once CASSYSTVNTEAFF
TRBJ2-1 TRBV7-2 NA CASSTLAGYNEQFF
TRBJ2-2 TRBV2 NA CASSLGLAGELFF
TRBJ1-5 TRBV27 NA CASKSDFSDQPQHF
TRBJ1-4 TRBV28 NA CASSSWGATNEKLFF
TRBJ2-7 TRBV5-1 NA CASSLALRDRGHEQYF
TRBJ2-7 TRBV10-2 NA CASSETSLYEQYF
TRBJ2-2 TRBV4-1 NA CASSQEGDRGPNTGELFF
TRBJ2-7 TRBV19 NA CASSMIGLAGGPRNEQYF
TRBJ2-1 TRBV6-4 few CASSDSGTSGFNEQFF
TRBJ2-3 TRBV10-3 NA CAISESSTDTQYF
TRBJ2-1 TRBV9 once CASSVVDSPSYNEQFF
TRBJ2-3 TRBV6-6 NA CASRERQGIDTQYF
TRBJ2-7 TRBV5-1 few CASSTISGLAGGPIYEQYF
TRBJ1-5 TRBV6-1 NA CATGFTADQPQHF
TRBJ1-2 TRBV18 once CASSPVSGATNYGYTF
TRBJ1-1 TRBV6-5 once CASSYSRGTMNTEAFF
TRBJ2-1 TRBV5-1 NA CASSLLAGVTYNEQFF
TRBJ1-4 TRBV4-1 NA CASSQDSFNEKLFF
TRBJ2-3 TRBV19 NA CASSLAGGGDTQYF
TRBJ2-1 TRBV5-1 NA CASSRDSSPPYNEQFF
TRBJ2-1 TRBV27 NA CASSPRTGAYNEQFF
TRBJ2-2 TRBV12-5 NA CASGLVLGGQGARTGELFF
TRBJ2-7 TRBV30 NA CAWTPGAGEQYF
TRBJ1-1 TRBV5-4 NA CASGGQGNTEAFF
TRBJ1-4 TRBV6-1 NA CASGQGSTNEKLFF
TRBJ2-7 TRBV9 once CASSVDTGVDEQYF
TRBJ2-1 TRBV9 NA CASSERPYNEQFF
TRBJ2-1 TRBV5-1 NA CASSVRAGASFNEQFF